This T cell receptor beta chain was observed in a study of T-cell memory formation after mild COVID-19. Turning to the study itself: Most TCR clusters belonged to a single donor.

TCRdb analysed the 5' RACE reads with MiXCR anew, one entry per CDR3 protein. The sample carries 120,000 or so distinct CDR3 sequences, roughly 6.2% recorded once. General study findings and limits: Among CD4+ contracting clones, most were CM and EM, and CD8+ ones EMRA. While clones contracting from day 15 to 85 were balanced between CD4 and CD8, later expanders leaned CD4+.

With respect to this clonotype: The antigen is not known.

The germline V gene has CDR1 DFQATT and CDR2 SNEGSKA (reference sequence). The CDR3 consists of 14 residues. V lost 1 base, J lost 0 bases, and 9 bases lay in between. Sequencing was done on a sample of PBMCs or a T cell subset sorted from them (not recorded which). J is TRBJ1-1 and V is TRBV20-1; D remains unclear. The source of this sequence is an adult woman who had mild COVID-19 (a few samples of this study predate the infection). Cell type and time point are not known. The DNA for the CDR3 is TGCAGTGCTAGAGGCCCGACGGTGAACACTGAAGCTTTCTTT. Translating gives CSARGPTVNTEAFF.